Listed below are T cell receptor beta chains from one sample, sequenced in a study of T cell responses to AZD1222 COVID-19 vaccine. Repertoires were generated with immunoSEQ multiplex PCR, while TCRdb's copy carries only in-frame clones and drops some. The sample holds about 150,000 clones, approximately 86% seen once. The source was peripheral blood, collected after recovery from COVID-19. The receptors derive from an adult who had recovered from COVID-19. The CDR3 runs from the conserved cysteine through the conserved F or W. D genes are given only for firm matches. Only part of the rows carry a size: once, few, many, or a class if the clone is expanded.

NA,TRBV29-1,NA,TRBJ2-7,TGCAGCGTTGCTACCAGCCAACAGTACTTC,CSVATSQQYF
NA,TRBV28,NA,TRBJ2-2,TGTGCCAGCAGTTTTTCCACTTACACCGGGGAGCTGTTTTTT,CASSFSTYTGELFF
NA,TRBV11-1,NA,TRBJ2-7,TGTGCCAGCAGCTTATTGGGGGCCTACGAGCAGTACTTC,CASSLLGAYEQYF
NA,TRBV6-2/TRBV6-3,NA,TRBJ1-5,TGTGCCAGCAGTCTCAGTAATAGCAATCAGCCCCAGCATTTT,CASSLSNSNQPQHF
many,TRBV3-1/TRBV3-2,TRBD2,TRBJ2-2,TGTGCCAGCAGCCAAGGGGCTAGCGGGAGGGTCGGGGAGCTGTTTTTT,CASSQGASGRVGELFF
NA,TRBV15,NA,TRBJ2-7,TGTGCCACCAGCAGAGAATACGAGCAGTACTTC,CATSREYEQYF
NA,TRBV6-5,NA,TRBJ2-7,TGTGCCAGCAGTTACACGGCTGACTCCTACGAGCAGTACTTC,CASSYTADSYEQYF
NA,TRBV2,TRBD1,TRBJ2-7,TGTGCCAGCAGGGCCGGACAGGGGCCGTGGGAGCAGTACTTC,CASRAGQGPWEQYF
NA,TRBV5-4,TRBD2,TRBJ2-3,TGTGCCAGCAGCTTGGGGGGGGGTAGTATCACAGATACGCAGTATTTT,CASSLGGGSITDTQYF
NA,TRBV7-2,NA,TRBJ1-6,TGTGCCAGCAGCACCTCCTATAATTCACCCCTCCACTTT,CASSTSYNSPLHF
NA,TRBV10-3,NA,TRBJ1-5,TGTGCCATCAGTGAGACAGGGAGTGATCAGCCCCAGCATTTT,CAISETGSDQPQHF
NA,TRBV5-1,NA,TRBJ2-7,TGCGCCAGCAGCTTTTTACGGCGCTCCTACGAGCAGTACTTC,CASSFLRRSYEQYF
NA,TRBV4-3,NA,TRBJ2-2,TGCGCCAGCAGCCAGTCCGGACACCGTAACACCGGGGAGCTGTTTTTT,CASSQSGHRNTGELFF
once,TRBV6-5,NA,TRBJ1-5,TGTGCCAGCAGTTGGGGGACCATCCTCAATCAGCCCCAGCATTTT,CASSWGTILNQPQHF
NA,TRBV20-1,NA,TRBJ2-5,TGCAGTGCTAGTGGCACCGGGGATGAGACCCAGTACTTC,CSASGTGDETQYF
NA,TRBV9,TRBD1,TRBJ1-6,TGTGCCAGCAGCGTAGCCTCCTCGACAGGGATCAGTTCACCCCTCCACTTT,CASSVASSTGISSPLHF
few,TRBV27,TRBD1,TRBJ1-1,TGTGCCAGCATCCTGTCGTCAGGGGGCACACTCGAGGTCACTGAAGCTTTCTTT,CASILSSGGTLEVTEAFF
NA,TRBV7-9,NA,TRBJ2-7,TGTGCCAGCAGCTTAGGAGACGGCTACGAGCAGTACTTC,CASSLGDGYEQYF
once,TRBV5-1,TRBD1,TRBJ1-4,TGCGCCAGCAGCTTGGCGGGGACAGGGGAGGAAAAACTGTTTTTT,CASSLAGTGEEKLFF
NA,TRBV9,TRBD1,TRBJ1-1,TGTGCCAGCAGCGTAGGAAGTCCCGGGACAGGGCTCACTGAAGCTTTCTTT,CASSVGSPGTGLTEAFF
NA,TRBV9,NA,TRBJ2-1,TGTGCCAGCAGCGTAGGGGGTGAGCAGTTCTTC,CASSVGGEQFF
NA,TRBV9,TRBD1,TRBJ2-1,TGTGCCAGCAGCGCGGGGACAGAAACCGTGGGGGATGAGCAGTTCTTC,CASSAGTETVGDEQFF
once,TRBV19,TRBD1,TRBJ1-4,TGTGCCAGTAGTCCGAGGGGACAGTTCCTTAATGAAAAACTGTTTTTT,CASSPRGQFLNEKLFF
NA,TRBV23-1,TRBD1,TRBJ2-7,TGCGCCAGCAGTTGGGACAGCACATCCTACGAGCAGTACTTC,CASSWDSTSYEQYF
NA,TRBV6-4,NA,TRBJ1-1,TGTGCCAGCAGTGAAGAAGTGAACACTGAAGCTTTCTTT,CASSEEVNTEAFF
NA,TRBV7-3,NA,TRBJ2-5,TGTGCCAGCAGCTTAAGGGATACGGAGACCCAGTACTTC,CASSLRDTETQYF
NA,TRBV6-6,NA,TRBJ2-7,TGTGCCAGCCAGGCCCCGGGACTTACGCGTTACGAGCAGTACTTC,CASQAPGLTRYEQYF
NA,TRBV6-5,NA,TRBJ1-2,TGTGCCAGCAGTTACTCTTTCTCGGGGAGCGGCTACACCTTC,CASSYSFSGSGYTF
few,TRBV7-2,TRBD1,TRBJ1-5,TGTGCCAGCAGCCCAGGGGGGTTTCTCAATCAGCCCCAGCATTTT,CASSPGGFLNQPQHF
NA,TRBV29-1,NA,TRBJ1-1,TGCAGCGTTTCCTTGAACACTGAAGCTTTCTTT,CSVSLNTEAFF
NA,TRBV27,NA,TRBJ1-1,TGTGCCAGCAGTTTATCTAGCGCCCGGGGCACTGAAGCTTTCTTT,CASSLSSARGTEAFF
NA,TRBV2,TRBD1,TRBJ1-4,TGTGCCAGCAGCCGCCTCGGACAGGGTACAGAAAAACTGTTTTTT,CASSRLGQGTEKLFF
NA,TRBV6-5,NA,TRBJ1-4,TGTGCCAGCAGGGCCCCGGGGTCCGGAGAAAAACTGTTTTTT,CASRAPGSGEKLFF
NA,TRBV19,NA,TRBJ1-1,TGTGCCAGTAGTGAACGGGTTAGGGCTGAAGCTTTCTTT,CASSERVRAEAFF
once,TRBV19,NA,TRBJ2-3,TGTGCCAGTAGTATTGAGATGGCGGGAACAGATACGCAGTATTTT,CASSIEMAGTDTQYF
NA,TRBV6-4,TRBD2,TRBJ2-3,TGTGCCAGCAAAAGCGGGGCCTTCACAGATACGCAGTATTTT,CASKSGAFTDTQYF
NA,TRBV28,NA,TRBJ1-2,TGTGCCAGCGGAAGACGGGGTGCTAGCTATGGCTACACCTTC,CASGRRGASYGYTF
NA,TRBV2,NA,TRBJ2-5,TGTGCCAGCAGCGTTGGGGCCCTCACGTCAGAGACCCAGTACTTC,CASSVGALTSETQYF
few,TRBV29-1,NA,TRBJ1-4,TGCAGCGTCCAGGGGAGGGCTACGGAAAAACTGTTTTTT,CSVQGRATEKLFF
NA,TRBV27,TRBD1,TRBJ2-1,TGTGCCAGCAGTCATCCGGGACAGGGCCATGAGCAGTTCTTC,CASSHPGQGHEQFF